Shown below are 29 T cell receptor beta chains from a single sample sequenced in a study of early T cells in non-severe SARS-CoV-2 infection (TCRdb year 2021). Library preparation employed 5' RACE. The data were produced on a NextSeq 500. The raw public data were reprocessed by TCRdb itself: fastp quality trimming at Q25, MiXCR clonotype calling, in-frame beta chains only. Each CDR3 protein gets just one entry, which takes the most common genes and DNA from the rows behind it. The sample yields roughly 50,000 distinct CDR3 sequences; roughly 8.8% were counted once. The ten largest account for 15% of the sample. The sample consisted of whole blood. Receptors were obtained from an adult who was a healthcare worker with PCR-confirmed SARS-CoV-2 infection or an uninfected control (not recorded which).

This clonotype was seen repeatedly, ten times or more. The chain recombines TRBV9 with TRBJ1-6, with D possibly TRBD1 on 5 matching bases. The CDR3 contains 15 residues. CDR1 SGDLS and CDR2 YYNGEE come from the germline V gene. Trimming cost V 3 bases and J 3 bases, with 10 bases left between them. CDR3 protein: CASSGRQNYNSPLHF. The DNA of the CDR3 is TGTGCCAGCAGCGGTAGACAGAACTATAATTCACCCCTCCACTTT.

This clonotype was seen a few times. This chain links TRBV20-1 with TRBJ2-6; D uncertain. CDR1 is DFQATT and CDR2 is SNEGSKA in the germline V gene (reference sequence). The CDR3 runs to 13 residues. V was pared by 3 bases and J by 1 base, with 4 bases between. CDR3 loop: CSASSSGANVLTF. CDR3 bases: TGCAGTGCTAGCTCTTCTGGGGCCAACGTCCTGACTTTC.

Regarding this clonotype: Possible read error: a much larger clone is one base away. The chain recombines TRBV7-2 with TRBJ2-2, with D maybe TRBD2 (5 bases). CDR3 length equals 17 residues. V was trimmed by 2 bases and J by 4 bases, leaving 17 bases between them. The germline CDR1 and CDR2 sequences are SGHTA and FQGNSA. CDR3 nucleotide sequence: TGTGCCAGCAGCTTATTAGCGTCAGACCATTCCACCGGGGAGCTGTTTTTT. The encoded protein is CASSLLASDHSTGELFF.

J is TRBJ2-6 and V is TRBV5-1; either TRBD1 or TRBD2 may fit D (5 bases each). V lost 9 bases, J lost 1 base, and 14 bases lay in between. This CDR3 region has 15 residues. The V gene's germline CDR1 is SGHRS and CDR2 YFSETQ. CDR3 sequence (DNA): TGCGCCACCACGTTAGGGGAGTCTGGGGCCAACGTCCTGACTTTC. Amino acid sequence: CATTLGESGANVLTF.

V and J are TRBV6-2 or TRBV6-3 and TRBJ1-5, with 12 bases matching TRBD1. Germline values: CDR1 MNHEY, CDR2 SVGEGT. The CDR3 is made up of 17 amino acids. J lost 5 bases, V lost 2 bases, and 7 bases had no gene match. CDR3 in amino acids: CASSYVPGQGAYQPQHF. Here the CDR3 DNA reads TGTGCCAGCAGTTACGTTCCGGGACAGGGGGCCTATCAGCCCCAGCATTTT.

Ten or more counts support this clonotype. The J gene is TRBJ2-3, the V gene TRBV27; D is ambiguous. V lost 0 bases and J 5 bases, leaving 9 bases between the germline ends. CDR1 and CDR2 from the germline V gene are MNHEY and SMNVEV (reference sequence). This CDR3 has 14 residues. The CDR3 DNA follows: TGTGCCAGCAGTTTATCACCCCACCGAGATACGCAGTATTTT. It codes for CASSLSPHRDTQYF.

This clonotype showed up many times. For the CDR3, the DNA is TGTGCCAGCAGCTTAGCTATTACCTCCTACAATGAGCAGTTCTTC. This sequence encodes CASSLAITSYNEQFF. V gene TRBV11-2 combines with J gene TRBJ2-1; D not certain. This CDR3 contains 15 residues. In germline, CDR1 is SGHAT, CDR2 FQNNGV. Trimming shortened V by 1 base and J by 0 bases, and 7 bases separated the two germline ends.

This clonotype was detected ten times or more. CDR3 in amino acids: CAAQKGAGETQYF. The CDR3 bases are TGTGCCGCGCAAAAGGGGGCAGGAGAGACCCAGTACTTC. The chain links TRBV6-6 to TRBJ2-5; TRBD1 agrees at 7 bases. The CDR3 is 13 amino acids. Trimming cost V 11 bases and J 4 bases; bases outside gene matches: 10. Germline V lookup: CDR1 MNHNY, CDR2 SVGAGI (reference sequence).

This clonotype was seen repeatedly, ten times or more. The rearrangement uses TRBV7-9 and TRBJ2-1; 13 bases are a match to TRBD2. J lost 9 bases, V lost 6 bases, and 17 bases had no gene match. Germline V CDR1 and CDR2: SEHNR, FQNEAQ (reference sequence). The CDR3 is made up of 18 amino acids. The CDR3 DNA sequence: TGTGCCAGCAGAATGGACAGGGGTACTAGCGGGAGGGCGAGTGAGCAGTTCTTC. Its protein is CASRMDRGTSGRASEQFF.

In this sample, this clonotype turned up many times. This chain uses TRBV28 with TRBJ2-7, with 8 bases identical to TRBD1. This CDR3 region has 15 residues. Germline CDR1 reads MDHEN; CDR2 reads SYDVKM. J was trimmed by 2 bases and V by 3 bases; bases with no gene match: 6. The CDR3: CASSFLGTGTYEQYF. CDR3 DNA sequence: TGTGCCAGCAGTTTCCTGGGGACAGGAACCTACGAGCAGTACTTC.

In this sample, this clonotype turned up a few times. The V call is TRBV18, the J call TRBJ2-7, with D perhaps TRBD1 (6 bases). This CDR3 is 15 amino acids long. V was shortened by 2 bases and J by 3 bases, with 14 bases between the two germline ends. Germline V gene lookup returns CDR1 KGHSH and CDR2 LQKENI. The CDR3 DNA reads TGTGCCAGCTCACCAGTCGGACAGACCCTCTACGAGCAGTACTTC. Its protein is CASSPVGQTLYEQYF.

This clonotype was recorded at least ten times. The chain combines TRBV6-6 with TRBJ1-1; 8 nucleotides line up with TRBD1. Losses at the gene ends were 6 bases for V and 5 bases for J; bases not matched to a gene: 11. Germline CDR1 is MNHNY and CDR2 is SVGAGI (reference sequence). The CDR3 has 15 residues. CDR3: CASSLTGQGGTEAFF. The CDR3 DNA reads TGTGCCAGCAGCCTAACAGGACAGGGTGGGACTGAAGCTTTCTTT.

The chain has TRBV28 and TRBJ1-2; tentative D call: TRBD1 (6 bases). Looked up from germline, CDR1 is MDHEN and CDR2 is SYDVKM. The CDR3 has 14 residues. The V and J ends lost 5 bases and 6 bases respectively, with 16 bases between them. As DNA, the CDR3 is TGTGCCAGCAGTGGGGGGCCGCAAAGCAATGGCTACACCTTC. Translation gives CASSGGPQSNGYTF.

The J gene is TRBJ2-3, the V gene TRBV29-1, with TRBD1 matching 10 bases. The length of the CDR3 is 15 residues. With V trimmed by 6 bases and J by 1 base, 7 bases remained unmatched. Per germline, CDR1 SQVTM and CDR2 ANQGSEA. For the CDR3, the DNA is TGCAGCGTGGGGGGGACAGGGGATGGCACAGATACGCAGTATTTT. Translation: CSVGGTGDGTDTQYF.

The rearrangement uses TRBV6-5 and TRBJ2-7, with D tentatively TRBD1 (5 bases). From germline, CDR1 is MNHEY and CDR2 SVGAGI. The CDR3 is 15 amino acids. Trimming cost V 0 bases and J 6 bases, with 15 bases left between them. Here the CDR3 reads CASSYSQGSGREQYF. As DNA, the CDR3 is TGTGCCAGCAGTTACTCGCAGGGATCAGGGCGCGAGCAGTACTTC.

There are many counts of this clonotype. The chain is built from TRBV4-3 and TRBJ2-7, with D possibly TRBD1 on 5 matching bases. This CDR3 is 16 amino acids long. V gave up 0 bases and J gave up 2 bases, with 14 bases separating them. Germline assignment: CDR1 LGHNA and CDR2 YSLEER. CDR3 amino acids: CASSQDTGDTAYEQYF. In DNA form, the CDR3 reads TGCGCCAGCAGCCAAGATACAGGAGACACCGCCTACGAGCAGTACTTC.

V usage is TRBV28 and J usage is TRBJ2-5, with 8 bases lining up with TRBD2. This CDR3 spans 14 amino acids. V shed 5 bases, J shed 7 bases, and the junction held 9 bases outside the gene matches. Germline CDR1 is MDHEN and CDR2 is SYDVKM. The CDR3 region has the DNA TGTGCCAGCAGTCCCCTGGGGCGGGAGGTGACCCAGTACTTC. Translating it yields CASSPLGREVTQYF.

This clonotype was seen more than once but under ten times. The genes are TRBV10-3 and TRBJ2-5; D remains ambiguous. CDR1 is ENHRY and CDR2 is SYGVKD in the germline V gene. V was clipped by 8 bases and J by 5 bases, with 6 bases between them. The length of the CDR3 is 10 residues. CDR3 protein: CAIGRETQYF. The DNA for the CDR3 is TGTGCCATCGGTCGGGAGACCCAGTACTTC.

The table lists this clonotype with many counts. V and J are TRBV3-1 and TRBJ2-2, with TRBD1 as a possible D gene (5 bases). Germline CDR1 reads LGHDT; CDR2 reads YNNKEL (reference sequence). V lost 4 bases to trimming and J lost 4 bases, with 10 bases between them. This CDR3 contains 14 residues. The chain's CDR3 is CASSRDQGTGELFF. The DNA of the CDR3 is TGTGCCAGCAGCCGGGATCAGGGCACCGGGGAGCTGTTTTTT.

This clonotype has ten or more counts. The rearrangement uses TRBV28 and TRBJ1-1; 11 nucleotides line up with TRBD1. This CDR3 contains 16 residues. CDR1 and CDR2 from the germline V gene are MDHEN and SYDVKM. V was clipped by 5 bases and J by 7 bases; unmatched bases: 12. The CDR3 DNA reads as TGTGCCAGCAGTACCCTAGGGACAGGGGGGTCTCGTGAAGCTTTCTTT. This gives the protein CASSTLGTGGSREAFF.

This rearrangement joins TRBV28 to TRBJ2-7, with 8 bases aligning to TRBD1. With V trimmed by 2 bases and J by 7 bases, 13 bases remained unmatched. Per the germline V gene, CDR1 is MDHEN and CDR2 is SYDVKM. The CDR3 spans 16 residues. CDR3 nucleotide sequence: TGTGCCAGCAGTTTACGGCAGGGGGCATACGCGCTGGAGCAGTACTTC. Protein product: CASSLRQGAYALEQYF.

The rearrangement links TRBV25-1 to TRBJ1-6, with D maybe TRBD1 (6 bases). The CDR3 has 14 amino acids. Germline V gene lookup returns CDR1 MGHDK and CDR2 SYGVNS. The V gene lost 7 bases and the J gene lost 5 bases, with 12 bases spanning the gap. This CDR3 reads CASNSHRDNSPLHF. DNA for the CDR3: TGTGCCAGCAACTCGCACAGGGATAATTCACCCCTCCACTTT. The whole variable domain, filled in from reference TRBV25-1 and TRBJ1-6, reads EADIYQTPRYLVIGTGKKITLECSQTMGHDKMYWYQQDPGMELHLIHYSYGVNSTEKGDLSSESTVSRIRTEHFPLTLESARPSHTSQYLCASNSHRDNSPLHFGNGTRLTVT.

Many counts were recorded for this clonotype. V usage is TRBV10-3 and J usage is TRBJ1-5; tentative D call: TRBD1 (5 bases). V lost 3 bases and J lost 4, with 16 bases in between. The germline gives CDR1 ENHRY, CDR2 SYGVKD. CDR3 length equals 16 residues. The CDR3 loop is CAISESRQLGNQPQHF. CDR3 nucleotides: TGTGCCATCAGTGAATCCCGACAGCTAGGTAATCAGCCCCAGCATTTT.

This clonotype was observed a few times. The CDR3 ends on some other residue instead of the conserved phenylalanine or tryptophan, so this is likely a read error. This chain joins TRBV15 and TRBJ2-1, with D uncertain. The CDR3 has 16 amino acids. From germline, CDR1 is LNHNV and CDR2 YYDKDF (reference sequence). V was cut by 0 bases and J by 6 bases, with 15 bases left in between. The CDR3 nucleotides read TGTGCCACCAGCAGAGATCAAGGAACCCCTCGCAATGAGCAGTTCTTG. Its translation is CATSRDQGTPRNEQFL.

This clonotype appeared many times. J is TRBJ1-1 and V is TRBV28; D possibly corresponds to TRBD1 (6 bases). The V gene's germline CDR1 is MDHEN and CDR2 SYDVKM. This CDR3 contains 16 residues. Trimming took off 6 bases at V and 0 bases at J, with 17 bases between the two ends. The chain's CDR3 is CASSEPGGAMNTEAFF. CDR3 sequence (DNA): TGTGCCAGCAGCGAACCTGGGGGGGCCATGAACACTGAAGCTTTCTTT.

This clonotype turned up a few times. A much larger clone differs by one base, so this may be a read error. This rearrangement joins TRBV5-4 to TRBJ2-7; TRBD2 might be the D (6 bases). CDR1 and CDR2 (germline): SGHNT, YYREEE (reference sequence). The CDR3 covers 16 residues. The CDR3 DNA reads TGTGTCATTCGCTCGTTGGGGACTCCCGGGGACTGCGAGCAGTACTTC. Translation: CVIRSLGTPGDCEQYF.

This clonotype was seen repeatedly, ten times or more. The V gene is TRBV10-3, the J gene TRBJ2-2; weak D call: TRBD1 (5 bases). The CDR3 is 17 amino acids. The germline V gene encodes CDR1 ENHRY and CDR2 SYGVKD. V lost 2 bases, J lost 6 bases, and 19 bases lay in between. The CDR3 DNA follows: TGTGCCATCAGTGAGACGACCGGACCTAGGGGATCCGGGGAGCTGTTTTTT. Residues: CAISETTGPRGSGELFF.

This clonotype turned up a few times. The chain joins TRBV2 to TRBJ2-5; D not certain. The ends were cut back, 2 bases at V and 5 bases at J, with 12 bases in the middle. Germline CDR1 SNHLY, CDR2 FYNNEI. The CDR3 is 14 residues long. The CDR3 sequence: CASSEIGSPETQYF. As DNA, the CDR3 is TGTGCCAGCAGTGAAATAGGATCTCCGGAGACCCAGTACTTC.

The chain uses TRBV12-1 and TRBJ2-7; the table's D call, TRBD1, was not checked against the DNA. TRBV12-1 is given as a pseudogene. CDR3 length: 15 amino acids. The CDR3 loop is CASSSLGQDPYEQYF. CDR3 bases: TGTGCCAGCAGCTCTCTGGGACAGGACCCCTACGAGCAGTACTTC.